The 21 T cell receptor beta chains presented below share a single source sample, sequenced in a study of OX40 agonist ivuxolimab in advanced cancers. Assay: immunoSEQ multiplex PCR; the TCRdb copy retains only in-frame clones and omits some. The table records 44,000 or so clones, 75% to 85% of them present only once. Material: CD4+ or CD8+ T cells sorted from blood, obtained in a trial of the OX40 agonist ivuxolimab. The receptors derive from an adult with an advanced solid tumor such as melanoma, head and neck, liver or kidney cancer.

J is TRBJ2-1 and V is TRBV30; 13 bases map to TRBD2. The CDR3 contains 17 residues. Germline V gene data show CDR1 as GTSNPN and CDR2 as SVGIG (reference sequence). With V trimmed by 2 bases and J by 5 bases, 9 bases remained unmatched. CDR3 sequence reads: CAWSSRTSGRPDNEQFF. CDR3 sequence (DNA): TGTGCCTGGAGTTCTCGGACTAGCGGGAGACCAGACAATGAGCAGTTCTTC.

For the CDR3, the DNA is TGTGCCAGCAGCTTAACGGTGGGGGCGGCCAACACCGGGGAGCTGTTTTTT. Translated: CASSLTVGAANTGELFF. The V and J genes are TRBV11-2 and TRBJ2-2, with D perhaps matching TRBD1 (6 bases). V was cut by 2 bases and J by 2 bases, with 15 bases left in between. Germline CDR1 reads SGHAT; CDR2 reads FQNNGV. The CDR3 is 17 residues long.

This chain uses TRBV10-3 with TRBJ1-1; D ambiguous. The CDR3 has 12 amino acids. Germline V gene lookup returns CDR1 ENHRY and CDR2 SYGVKD. V lost 6 bases, J lost 4 bases, and 9 bases lay in between. The CDR3 DNA follows: TGTGCCATCAGCTCGAGGAGCACTGAAGCTTTCTTT. This encodes CAISSRSTEAFF.

The rearrangement joins TRBV11-3 to TRBJ2-2; unclear D gene. The CDR3 spans 13 residues. Germline V gene data show CDR1 as SGHNT and CDR2 as YENEEA. The germline V and J ends were trimmed by 1 base and 4 bases, with 4 bases remaining between them. Here the CDR3 DNA reads TGTGCCAGCAGCTTAGGTGGCACCGGGGAGCTGTTTTTT. The encoded protein is CASSLGGTGELFF.

V gene TRBV10-3 combines with J gene TRBJ2-1, with unresolved D. The V and J ends lost 2 bases and 5 bases respectively, with 4 bases between them. The V gene's germline CDR1 is ENHRY and CDR2 SYGVKD. The CDR3 loop spans 12 amino acids. This chain's CDR3 is CAISEDDNEQFF. Written as DNA, the CDR3 is TGTGCCATCAGTGAGGATGACAATGAGCAGTTCTTC.

This clone has a handful of counts. The chain employs TRBV18 and TRBJ1-6; 10 bases fit TRBD1. Germline-derived CDR1 and CDR2 are KGHSH and LQKENI. Trimming at V came to 6 bases and at J to 6 bases, leaving 8 bases not matched to a gene. The CDR3 loop spans 16 amino acids. The CDR3: CASSHTGTGVNSPLHF. CDR3 nucleotides: TGTGCCAGCTCGCATACCGGGACAGGGGTTAATTCACCCCTCCACTTT.

V and J are TRBV7-9 and TRBJ2-3, with D possibly TRBD1 on 6 matching bases. CDR1 and CDR2 from the germline V gene are SEHNR and FQNEAQ (reference sequence). The CDR3 loop spans 17 amino acids. The ends were cut back, 4 bases at V and 6 bases at J, with 23 bases in the middle. As DNA, the CDR3 is TGTGCCAGCAGCTCCCCCCCTGGGGGCGCGATTATGGATACGCAGTATTTT. Encoded protein: CASSSPPGGAIMDTQYF.

This chain connects TRBV6-5 to TRBJ1-6; tentatively, D is TRBD1 (6 bases). Germline V gives CDR1 MNHEY, CDR2 SVGAGI. The CDR3 contains 12 residues. Trimming left V 6 bases short and J 14 bases short, with 14 bases between. This CDR3 is CASRIRGGTLHF. CDR3 DNA: TGTGCCAGCAGGATCAGGGGAGGGACCCTCCACTTT.

The chain recombines TRBV6-6 with TRBJ1-3; a possible D gene is TRBD1 (6 bases). The germline gives CDR1 MNHNY, CDR2 SVGAGI (reference sequence). This CDR3 comprises 15 residues. Trimming removed 5 bases at V and 7 bases at J, with 18 bases between. The CDR3 here is CASSTQGQRGNTIYF. For the CDR3, the DNA is TGTGCCAGCAGTACTCAGGGGCAGCGGGGGAACACCATATATTTT.

This clone has just one count. V is TRBV29-1 and J is TRBJ2-5; 8 positions match TRBD2. CDR1 is SQVTM and CDR2 is ANQGSEA in the germline V gene. Unmatched junction bases numbered 3, after V lost 4 bases and J lost 5 bases. CDR3 size: 12 residues. The CDR3 here is CSVGSGKETQYF. The CDR3, as DNA: TGCAGCGTTGGTAGCGGGAAGGAGACCCAGTACTTC.

The chain carries TRBV27 and TRBJ1-1; D is perhaps TRBD1 (6 bases). This CDR3 region has 15 residues. Trimming left V 0 bases short and J 4 bases short, with 12 bases between. Germline V gene sequence: CDR1 MNHEY, CDR2 SMNVEV (reference sequence). CDR3 nucleotides: TGTGCCAGCAGTTTATCGATCCAGGGGTCCACTGAAGCTTTCTTT. Amino acids: CASSLSIQGSTEAFF.

The chain employs TRBV7-3 and TRBJ2-3; 9 bases fit TRBD2. The CDR3 runs to 15 residues. Losses at the gene ends were 5 bases for V and 1 base for J; bases not matched to a gene: 4. The germline V gene encodes CDR1 SGHTA and CDR2 FQGTGA. CDR3 amino acids: CASSISSGGTDTQYF. Written as DNA, the CDR3 is TGTGCCAGCAGCATTTCTAGCGGGGGCACAGATACGCAGTATTTT.

This clone has just a few counts. The chain uses TRBV7-3 and TRBJ2-3; the match to TRBD2 covers 10 bases. The germline CDR1 and CDR2 sequences are SGHTA and FQGTGA. The CDR3 loop spans 18 amino acids. The J segment lost 3 bases and the V segment lost 5 bases, leaving 14 bases of the junction unmatched. CDR3 protein: CASSPRREREGHTDTQYF. CDR3 nucleotide sequence: TGTGCCAGCAGCCCCCGGCGGGAGCGGGAGGGCCATACAGATACGCAGTATTTT.

The rearrangement uses TRBV10-3 and TRBJ1-1; 9 positions agree with TRBD1. J gave up 3 bases and V 6 bases, and 2 bases lay outside the gene matches. This CDR3 contains 13 residues. CDR1 and CDR2 (germline): ENHRY, SYGVKD. The CDR3 sequence is CAISRQGDTEAFF. Written as DNA, the CDR3 is TGTGCCATCAGCCGACAGGGGGACACTGAAGCTTTCTTT.

The rearrangement links TRBV10-3 to TRBJ2-2; no clear D gene. Germline-derived CDR1 and CDR2 are ENHRY and SYGVKD. There are 15 residues in the CDR3. V was trimmed by 0 bases and J by 3 bases, leaving 8 bases between them. Written as DNA, the CDR3 is TGTGCCATCAGTGAGTCCGTGGGATACACCGGGGAGCTGTTTTTT. Encoded protein: CAISESVGYTGELFF.

The chain recombines TRBV4-3 with TRBJ1-5; D is uncertain. V shed 1 base and J shed 0 bases, with 10 bases lying between them. The germline V gene has CDR1 LGHNA and CDR2 YSLEER. There are 16 residues in the CDR3. The CDR3 DNA is TGCGCCAGCAGCCAAGGGGTCAGTTATAGCAATCAGCCCCAGCATTTT. This codes for CASSQGVSYSNQPQHF.

V usage is TRBV4-1 and J usage is TRBJ1-4; D is ambiguous. The CDR3 length is 14 residues. Trimming left V 4 bases short and J 8 bases short, with 14 bases between. The germline CDR1 and CDR2 sequences are MGHRA and YSYEKL. The CDR3 spells CASSPDPAGEKLFF. CDR3 in DNA: TGCGCCAGCAGCCCTGACCCTGCTGGCGAAAAACTGTTTTTT.

The V and J genes are TRBV7-8 and TRBJ1-5; 7 bases are a match to TRBD1. This CDR3 is 17 amino acids long. CDR1 and CDR2 (germline): SGHVS, FQNEAQ. V dropped 1 base and J dropped 0; count of bases not matched to a gene: 6. CDR3: CASSLGFRGNSNQPQHF. CDR3 nucleotide sequence: TGTGCCAGCAGCTTAGGGTTCAGGGGGAATAGCAATCAGCCCCAGCATTTT.

The V gene is TRBV7-9, the J gene TRBJ1-6; tentatively, D is TRBD1 (6 bases). The CDR3 has 18 residues. Germline-derived CDR1 and CDR2 are SEHNR and FQNEAQ (reference sequence). Between the trimmed V and J ends, which lost 5 bases and 2 bases, there was a span of 19 bases. CDR3 sequence: CASSLGTWYQAYNSPLHF. The CDR3 bases are TGTGCCAGCAGCCTGGGGACATGGTATCAGGCCTATAATTCACCCCTCCACTTT. Filled out from reference TRBV7-9 and TRBJ1-6, the complete variable domain reads DTGVSQNPRHKITKRGQNVTFRCDPISEHNRLYWYRQTLGQGPEFLTYFQNEAQLEKSRLLSDRFSAERPKGSFSTLEIQRTEQGDSAMYLCASSLGTWYQAYNSPLHFGNGTRLTVT.

This rearrangement joins TRBV4-2 to TRBJ2-1; TRBD2 matches 12 bases. The germline V gene encodes CDR1 LGHNA and CDR2 YNFKEQ. Trimming cost V 2 bases and J 6 bases; bases outside gene matches: 2. This CDR3 is 15 amino acids long. This chain's CDR3 is CASSQSGLAGNEQFF. The CDR3 region has the DNA TGTGCCAGCAGCCAATCGGGACTAGCGGGCAATGAGCAGTTCTTC.

V and J are TRBV4-3 and TRBJ2-3, with 7 bases identical to TRBD2. Germline values: CDR1 LGHNA, CDR2 YSLEER. The CDR3 is 15 residues long. After removal of 1 base from V and 2 bases from J, the junction contained 3 bases not matched to a gene. CDR3 coding DNA: TGCGCCAGCAGCCAAGCCTGGGACTACACAGATACGCAGTATTTT. Residues: CASSQAWDYTDTQYF.